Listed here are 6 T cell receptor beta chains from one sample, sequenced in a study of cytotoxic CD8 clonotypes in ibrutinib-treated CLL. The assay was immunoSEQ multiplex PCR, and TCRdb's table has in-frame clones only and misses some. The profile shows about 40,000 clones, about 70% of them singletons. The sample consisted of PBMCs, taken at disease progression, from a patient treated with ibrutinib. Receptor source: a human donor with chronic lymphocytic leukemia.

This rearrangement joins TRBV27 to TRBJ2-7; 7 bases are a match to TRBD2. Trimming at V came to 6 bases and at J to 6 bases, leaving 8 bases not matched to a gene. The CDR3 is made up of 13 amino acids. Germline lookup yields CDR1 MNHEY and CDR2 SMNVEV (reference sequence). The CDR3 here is CASSNQPGGEQYF. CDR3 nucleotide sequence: TGTGCCAGCAGCAATCAACCGGGGGGCGAGCAGTACTTC.

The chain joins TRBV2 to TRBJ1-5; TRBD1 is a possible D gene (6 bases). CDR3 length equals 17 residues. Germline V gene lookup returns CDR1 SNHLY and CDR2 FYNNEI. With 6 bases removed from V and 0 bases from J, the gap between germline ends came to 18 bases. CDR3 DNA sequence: TGTGCCAGCAGCGACATCACACAGGGTATTAGCAATCAGCCCCAGCATTTT. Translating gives CASSDITQGISNQPQHF.

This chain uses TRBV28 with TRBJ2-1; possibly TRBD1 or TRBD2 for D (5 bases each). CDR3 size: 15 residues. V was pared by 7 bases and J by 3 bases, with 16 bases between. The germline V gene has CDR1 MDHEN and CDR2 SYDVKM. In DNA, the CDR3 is TGTGCCAGCACCCAAGGGGCTAGCTTCTACAATGAGCAGTTCTTC. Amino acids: CASTQGASFYNEQFF.

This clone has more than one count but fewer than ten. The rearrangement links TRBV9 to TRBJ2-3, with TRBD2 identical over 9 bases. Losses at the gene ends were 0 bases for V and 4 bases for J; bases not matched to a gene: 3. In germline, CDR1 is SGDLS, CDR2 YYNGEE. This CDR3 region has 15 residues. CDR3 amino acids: CASSVVVAGADTQYF. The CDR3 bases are TGTGCCAGCAGCGTAGTGGTAGCGGGAGCAGATACGCAGTATTTT.

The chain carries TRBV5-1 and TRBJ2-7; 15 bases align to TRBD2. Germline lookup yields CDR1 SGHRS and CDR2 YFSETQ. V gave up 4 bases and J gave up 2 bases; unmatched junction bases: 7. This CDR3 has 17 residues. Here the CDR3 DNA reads TGCGCCAGCAGCCACGCCGGGACTAGCGGGGGGACCTACGAGCAGTACTTC. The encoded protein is CASSHAGTSGGTYEQYF.

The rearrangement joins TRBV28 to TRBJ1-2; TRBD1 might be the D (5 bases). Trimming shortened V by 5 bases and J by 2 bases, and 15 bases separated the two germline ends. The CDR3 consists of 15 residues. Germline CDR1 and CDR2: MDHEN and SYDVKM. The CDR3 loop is CASSGPGRANYGYTF. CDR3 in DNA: TGTGCCAGCAGTGGCCCGGGCAGGGCGAACTATGGCTACACCTTC.